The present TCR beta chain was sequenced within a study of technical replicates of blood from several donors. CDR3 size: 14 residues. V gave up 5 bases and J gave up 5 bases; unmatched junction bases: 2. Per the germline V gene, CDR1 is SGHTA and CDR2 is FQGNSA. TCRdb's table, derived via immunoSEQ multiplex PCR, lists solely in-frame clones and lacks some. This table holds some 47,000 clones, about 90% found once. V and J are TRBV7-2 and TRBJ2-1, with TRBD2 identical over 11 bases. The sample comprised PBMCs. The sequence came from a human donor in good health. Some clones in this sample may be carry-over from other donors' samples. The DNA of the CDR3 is TGTGCCAGCAGCACGACTAGCGGGAACAATGAGCAGTTCTTC. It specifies CASSTTSGNNEQFF.